The source of this T cell receptor beta chain is a study of T cells in localized non-small cell lung cancer. CDR3 length equals 14 residues. Germline CDR1 and CDR2: KGHSH and LQKENI. Trimming removed 3 bases at V and 1 base at J, with 9 bases between. In each case, adjacent lung free of atypia was taken at least 2 cm from the tumor margin. Method: immunoSEQ multiplex PCR; TCRdb's copy keeps in-frame clones and lacks some. Here the sample spans over a thousand clones, roughly 23% being singletons. The V and J genes are TRBV18 and TRBJ1-1; D unclear. The sequenced sample was normal lung tissue next to the tumor, obtained before any cancer treatment. The receptor was derived from a woman between 35 and 70 years old with stage I squamous cell lung carcinoma. The CDR3 loop reads CASSPQNKNTEAFF. DNA for the CDR3: TGTGCCAGCTCACCCCAAAACAAGAACACTGAAGCTTTCTTT.